Listed here are 9 T cell receptor beta chains from one sample, sequenced in a study of cytotoxic CD8 clonotypes in ibrutinib-treated CLL. Using immunoSEQ multiplex PCR, the repertoire was profiled, and TCRdb retains in-frame clones only, with some absent. The data show about 310,000 clones, 80% seen once. Sequencing was performed on PBMCs, taken before ibrutinib treatment. These receptors all stem from a human donor with chronic lymphocytic leukemia.

The V call is TRBV29-1, the J call TRBJ1-3; D call uncertain. Germline CDR1 reads SQVTM; CDR2 reads ANQGSEA. The V and J ends lost 5 bases and 1 base respectively, with 6 bases between them. This CDR3 spans 12 amino acids. CDR3: CSVRGSGNTIYF. CDR3 sequence (DNA): TGCAGCGTTAGAGGATCTGGAAACACCATATATTTT.

This clone was detected a few times. The rearrangement links TRBV28 to TRBJ2-7; 11 bases match TRBD2. Trimming at V came to 6 bases and at J to 2 bases, leaving 3 bases not matched to a gene. The germline V gene encodes CDR1 MDHEN and CDR2 SYDVKM. The CDR3 consists of 14 residues. The CDR3 DNA reads as TGTGCCAGCAGACCGGGACTAGCGGCCTACGAGCAGTACTTC. It encodes CASRPGLAAYEQYF.

V gene TRBV30 combines with J gene TRBJ1-3; the D is unclear. V was shortened by 3 bases and J by 2 bases, with 8 bases between the two germline ends. From germline, CDR1 is GTSNPN and CDR2 SVGIG (reference sequence). The CDR3 length is 13 residues. In DNA form, the CDR3 reads TGTGCCTGGAGCCGTCACCCTGGAAACACCATATATTTT. Its protein product is CAWSRHPGNTIYF.

This chain links TRBV27 with TRBJ2-1, with TRBD2 identical over 8 bases. With V trimmed by 2 bases and J by 5 bases, 2 bases remained unmatched. This CDR3 region has 14 residues. Per the germline V gene, CDR1 is MNHEY and CDR2 is SMNVEV (reference sequence). CDR3 sequence: CASSLTSGNNEQFF. The CDR3 bases are TGTGCCAGCAGTTTAACTAGCGGAAACAATGAGCAGTTCTTC.

This clone was seen more than once but under ten times. The chain joins TRBV4-3 to TRBJ1-1; tentatively, D is TRBD1 (5 bases). Germline loops: CDR1 LGHNA, CDR2 YSLEER. The CDR3 totals 13 residues. V lost 5 bases to trimming and J lost 3 bases, with 10 bases between them. The CDR3 reads CASSYGTDTEAFF. The CDR3 DNA follows: TGCGCCAGCAGCTATGGGACTGACACTGAAGCTTTCTTT.

The rearrangement joins TRBV4-3 to TRBJ1-1; D is unresolved. The V gene's germline CDR1 is LGHNA and CDR2 YSLEER. V was clipped by 2 bases and J by 0 bases, with 7 bases between them. The CDR3 loop spans 14 amino acids. The CDR3 sequence is CASSQWRMNTEAFF. CDR3 DNA: TGCGCCAGCAGCCAATGGCGGATGAACACTGAAGCTTTCTTT.

A single count supports this clone. The J gene is TRBJ2-1, the V gene TRBV6-1; TRBD1 or TRBD2 may be the D gene (5 bases each). Germline V gene lookup returns CDR1 MNHNS and CDR2 SASEGT. CDR3 length: 14 residues. V was shortened by 7 bases and J by 9 bases, with 19 bases between the two germline ends. The CDR3 region is CASTGQPGTGEQFF. The CDR3 DNA sequence: TGTGCCAGCACTGGGCAGCCCGGGACCGGTGAGCAGTTCTTC.

V gene TRBV20-1 combines with J gene TRBJ2-7, with D hard to call. CDR1 is DFQATT and CDR2 is SNEGSKA in the germline V gene (reference sequence). The CDR3 is 11 amino acids. Trimming cost V 6 bases and J 2 bases, with 8 bases left between them. The CDR3 sequence is CSARAAYEQYF. Written as DNA, the CDR3 is TGCAGTGCCCGGGCAGCCTACGAGCAGTACTTC.

The chain couples TRBV10-3 to TRBJ2-1, with D perhaps TRBD1 (7 bases). Germline V gene sequence: CDR1 ENHRY, CDR2 SYGVKD. With 3 bases removed from V and 8 bases from J, the gap between germline ends came to 20 bases. This CDR3 has 16 amino acids. CDR3 amino acids: CAISDPPGGRADEQFF. In DNA, the CDR3 is TGTGCCATCAGTGACCCGCCAGGGGGGCGAGCTGATGAGCAGTTCTTC.